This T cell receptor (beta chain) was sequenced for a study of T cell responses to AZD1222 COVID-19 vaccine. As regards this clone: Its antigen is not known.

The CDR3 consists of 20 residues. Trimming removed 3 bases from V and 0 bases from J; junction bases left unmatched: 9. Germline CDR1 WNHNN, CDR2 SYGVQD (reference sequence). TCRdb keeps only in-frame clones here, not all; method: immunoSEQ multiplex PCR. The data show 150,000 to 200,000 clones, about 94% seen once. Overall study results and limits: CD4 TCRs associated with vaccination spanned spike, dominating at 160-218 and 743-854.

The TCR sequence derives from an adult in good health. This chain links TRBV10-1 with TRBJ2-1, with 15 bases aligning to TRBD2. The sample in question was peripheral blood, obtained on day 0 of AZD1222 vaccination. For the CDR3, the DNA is TGCGCCAGCAGTGACACGGGACTAGCGGGAGGACTAGGCTCCTACAATGAGCAGTTCTTC. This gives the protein CASSDTGLAGGLGSYNEQFF.